A single T cell receptor beta chain is shown here with its context. Its antigen specificity is not known. Base qualities are missing; no much larger clone stands one base away. The data are from a study of cytomegalovirus exposure and HLA in healthy donors (dated by TCRdb to the late 2010s). The study in broad terms: An earlier analysis of approximately 550 of the donors reported more than 250 Gb of sequence data and about 100 million unique TCR beta sequences from approximately 180 million T cells. About 280 gigabases of sequencing data and 70 million to 85 million unique TCR sequences were included in an early release covering about 620 HLA-typed donors. Of the 300 to 450 genotyped donors, about 84% fell in the genetic ancestry cluster associated with self-reported Caucasian donors. The study aimed to test whether cataloging public T cell receptors could reveal signatures of past pathogen exposure. Using immunosequencing, the study profiled T cell repertoires from fewer than 850 subjects and related those repertoires to cytomegalovirus serostatus. A separate validation cohort of 100 to 150 different subjects was used in addition to the roughly 700-subject first cohort. The study combined high-throughput TCR immunosequencing, statistical association of individual TCRs with disease status, and machine learning to predict cytomegalovirus infection status. To study patterns of TCR occurrence, a later analysis re-analyzed previously published TCR beta repertoires from 500 to 850 donors and added high-resolution HLA genotyping. The later analysis used no new phenotypic data to find candidate immune exposures, relying instead on TCR beta sequences and their occurrence across donors. In an earlier analysis of several hundred of the donors, high-throughput TCR beta sequencing was used to judge whether each TCR beta V gene segment behaved as functional or pseudogenic. Donor age, sex, ethnicity and CMV serostatus were compiled together with the repertoire data. Genome-wide SNP genotypes for about three fifths of the roughly 670 donors were used in a later genetic analysis, which treated that subset as a discovery cohort. All discovery cohort repertoires had been generated using a single sequencing platform. HLA typing covered class I and class II loci at four-digit resolution. The number of typed donors differed by locus: roughly 629-640 for A, B, C, DRB1 and DQB1; some 500 for DQA1; about 600 for DPA1; and some 470 for DPB1. A few DR-DQ haplotypes were handled as single units for association and clustering because linkage in the cohort was strong. Among roughly 400 genotyped donors of the cohort, an average of approximately 240,000 unique TCR beta nucleotide sequences were sequenced per donor, about a sixth of them non-productive. The study at large found these results: Because HLA typing was missing for some donors at each locus, association tests included only the typed subset. Presence/absence analyses assumed roughly uniform sequencing depth across donors, an assumption that may not hold. Most TCR sequences were seen in very few donors, while some public TCRs were found in many individuals. In a later analysis, TCR association rates were found to vary across HLA loci, with the most associated TCRs seen for DRB1 alleles and the fewest for HLA-C alleles. In vitro tests confirmed that a few of the cytomegalovirus-associated TCR beta chains recognize cytomegalovirus antigens. Cytomegalovirus status was reported to be diagnosed by the classifier with high specificity and sensitivity in both the original and validation cohorts. A cluster of highly shared sequence variants was judged likely to represent a technical artifact of the sequencing pipeline. The only immune exposure information available for the cohort was CMV serostatus. Some IMGT-functional V segments, including TRBV6-2 and TRBV6-3, could not be distinguished by the 87-base-pair reads and were therefore excluded. Linkage disequilibrium might explain the correlated functional status among segregating V segments, but an unknown experimental factor could not be ruled out. Strong co-occurrence of HLA alleles, especially DR and DQ, made assigning TCR associations to individual alleles difficult. In a later analysis, about 17,000 TCR beta sequences were associated with specific HLA alleles at a false discovery rate of 0.05. A further reported finding was that TCR beta sequences accurately predicted the HLA-A and HLA-B alleles for most subjects in the first cohort. Because counts were too low, seventeen rarely observed V segments, including chromosome 9 orphons, were excluded from the earlier analysis of 587 of the donors. According to a later analysis, most CMV-associated TCR beta chains appeared to be HLA-restricted, and the HLA associations seemed to be driven largely by CMV exposure. A later genetic analysis associated a missense DCLRE1C variant with V-gene and J-gene trimming of TCR beta chains, and an independent cohort replicated the association. In a later genetic analysis, fewer N-insertions in productive TCRs were reported among donors in an Asian-associated ancestry cluster than the approximately 630-donor mean. According to the authors, the approach could potentially be generalized to other disease states and immunological phenotypes. In an earlier analysis of 500 to 650 of the donors, most TCR beta V segments appeared in productive rearrangements about 90% or about 30% of the time, broadly matching IMGT annotations. A later analysis found that HLA-associated TCR beta chains were more clonally expanded and had lower generation probabilities than equally common non-associated chains. The cohort was sequenced for TCR beta chains only, and without alpha or paired-chain data the features that could be detected were limited. A total of roughly 160 TCR beta chains were listed by the study as associated with cytomegalovirus. Several of the top co-occurrence clusters appeared to be linked to parvovirus B19, influenza, CMV and Epstein-Barr virus, according to a later analysis.

The cohort consisted of approximately 690 healthy bone marrow donors. At the time of sampling, every cohort member was nominally healthy, though immune exposures that went unrecorded were likely present. The donor was CMV seropositive and belonged to the group of over 250 seropositive cohort members. A peripheral blood sample was provided by each donor, and peripheral blood mononuclear cells were used for TCR beta sequencing. Genomic DNA extraction from the blood cell samples was performed with the Qiagen DNeasy Blood Extraction Kit. Library preparation was by the immunoSEQ multiplex PCR assay. A mixture of 60 forward primers for TCR Vbeta segments and 13 reverse primers for TCR Jbeta segments was used in the multiplex PCR. The CDR3 region of rearranged TCR beta genes was amplified from genomic DNA by a multiplex PCR assay. The Illumina HiSeq System was used to sequence the amplified TCR beta libraries as 87-base-pair reads. The paper's processing steps were these. A later analysis counted around 72 million unique TCR beta chains across the 670 or so repertoires, and some 11 million of these chains were shared by at least two donors. To remove PCR and sequencing errors, raw reads were error-corrected and collapsed into unique sequences using a nearest-neighbor algorithm that merged closely related sequences. Alignment of CDR3 sequences to IMGT reference sequences was used to assign V, D and J gene segments. For a sequence to be retained, at least a six-nucleotide match to both a V gene segment and a J gene segment was required. Rearrangements were called productive when the CDR3 lacked stop codons and stayed in frame with V and J; all others were non-productive. Following IMGT convention, CDR3 was defined as the stretch from the second conserved V-encoded cysteine to the conserved J-encoded phenylalanine. In an earlier analysis of approximately 590 of the donors, sequences lacking an unambiguous match to a single V gene segment were excluded. In an earlier analysis of 450 to 700 of the donors, V segments were called functional above 56.7% productive rearrangements and were called segregating when the between-donor standard deviation exceeded 5%. A statistical classification framework was developed to diagnose cytomegalovirus status using the catalog of TCR beta chain sequences. V and J gene assignment, in a later analysis, came from comparing TCR nucleotide sequences with IMGT/GENE-DB human TR gene sequences. Using the TCRdist pipeline, a later analysis assigned CDR3 sequences along with most-parsimonious VDJ recombination scenarios. In a later analysis, every TCR beta chain was defined by the combination of its CDR3 amino acid sequence and its V-gene family, and reads without a unique V-gene family were dropped. To address suspected cross-contamination and a sequencing artifact, a later analysis removed over 500 highly shared, low-generation-probability nucleotide sequences. In a later analysis, a clonal expansion index was calculated for each public chain from normalized within-repertoire ranks of inferred template counts. A later analysis computed generation probabilities with a VDJ recombination model fitted to out-of-frame rearrangements, and checked the results against IGoR. In a later analysis, TCR-TCR, TCR-HLA and TCR-CMV co-occurrence was scored with hypergeometric tests, and a repertoire-size bias correction was applied to TCR pairs. To estimate false discovery rates, a later analysis permuted the HLA or CMV assignments 20 times. In a later analysis, co-occurring TCRs were grouped with DBSCAN, and TCRdist sequence similarity was added when clustering was performed within HLA-allele-positive subsets. For co-occurrence clustering, repertoires with fewer than 30,000 or more than 120,000 public chains were excluded, along with four to six repertoires with anomalous nucleotide sharing. Drawn from immuneACCESS, this table holds only the in-frame rearrangements with V and J called that TCRdb kept. Clones are partly lost; checked studies trace under half to an unresolved V gene and leave the rest unexplained. V and J calls and clone size are those listed in that table; D and trimming were worked out from the DNA. The sample table records approximately 180,000 clones; about four fifths of these occur just once. The ten largest clonotypes hold less than 9% of the sample.

The V end gives up 6 bases and the J end 2 bases, leaving 4 bases in the junction not matched to a gene. The CDR1 and CDR2 encoded by the germline V gene are MNHEY and SVGAGI. The CDR3 goes from the cysteine to the phenylalanine over 15 residues. Of the read, only the CDR3 DNA is kept; its 45 bases are in frame from base 1. The rearrangement combines TRBV6-5 with TRBJ2-5, and TRBD2 aligns with 12 junction nucleotides. This TCR was sampled from a man aged 25-40 years in good health and CMV-seropositive. The specimen was PBMCs. In nucleotide form, the sequence is TGTGCCAGCAGCACCACTAGCGGGGGGCAAGAGACCCAGTACTTC. The translation is CASSTTSGGQETQYF.